The 2 T cell receptor beta chains in this list originate from one sample, sequenced in a study of cytomegalovirus exposure and HLA in healthy donors. The PCR was carried out with 60 Vbeta primers and 13 Jbeta primers. Produced via immunoSEQ multiplex PCR; TCRdb's table is partial and in-frame only. The sample has some 250,000 clones; 82% are singletons. What was sequenced was PBMCs. The receptors shown here come from a woman aged 35 to 49 in good health and CMV-seropositive.

This sequence joins TRBV19 and TRBJ2-2; the D gene is possibly TRBD2 (7 bases). Between the trimmed V and J ends, which lost 7 bases and 1 base, there was a span of 16 bases. The CDR3 totals 16 residues. Germline V gene data show CDR1 as LNHDA and CDR2 as SQIVND (reference sequence). In DNA form, the CDR3 reads TGTGCCAGTACCCCCGGTAGGGGGGGGAACACCGGGGAGCTGTTTTTT. Translation gives CASTPGRGGNTGELFF.

This clone was recorded only once. The chain is built from TRBV2 and TRBJ1-3; tentative D call: TRBD1 (5 bases). CDR1 is SNHLY, CDR2 FYNNEI, per germline. Trimming cost V 1 base and J 0 bases, with 10 bases left between them. This CDR3 region has 16 residues. The DNA for the CDR3 is TGTGCCAGCAGTGAAGAGGGGAGGGTCTCTGGAAACACCATATATTTT. Amino acid sequence: CASSEEGRVSGNTIYF.